One and the same sample provided the 8 T cell receptor beta chains below, sequenced in a study of cytomegalovirus exposure and HLA in healthy donors. Primers included in the PCR were 60 Vbeta and 13 Jbeta primers. Sequencing was performed with immunoSEQ multiplex PCR; in TCRdb, only in-frame clones are kept and a portion is missing. The top ten clones hold about 3.2% of a sample with 150,000 or so clones, about four fifths of them seen once. The sequencing sample was made of PBMCs. Receptors were obtained from a young man in good health and CMV-seropositive.

This chain links TRBV27 with TRBJ1-1, with 7 bases aligning to TRBD1. The germline V gene encodes CDR1 MNHEY and CDR2 SMNVEV (reference sequence). This CDR3 comprises 12 residues. The V segment lost 5 bases and the J segment 8 bases; nucleotides outside the gene matches: 5. CDR3 amino acids: CASSPPTGEAFF. The CDR3 DNA reads TGTGCCAGCAGTCCTCCGACAGGGGAAGCTTTCTTT.

This chain uses TRBV6-1 with TRBJ2-5; 10 nucleotides agree with TRBD1. Looked up from germline, CDR1 is MNHNS and CDR2 is SASEGT. CDR3 length: 15 amino acids. The V segment lost 5 bases and the J segment 5 bases; nucleotides outside the gene matches: 8. The CDR3: CASSHPGQGMETQYF. The DNA of the CDR3 is TGTGCCAGCAGTCATCCGGGACAGGGGATGGAGACCCAGTACTTC.

The chain couples TRBV28 to TRBJ2-2; TRBD1 is a possible D gene (6 bases). The V and J ends lost 5 bases and 6 bases respectively, with 13 bases between them. The CDR3 sequence is 14 residues long. The V gene's germline CDR1 is MDHEN and CDR2 SYDVKM. The CDR3 region has the DNA TGTGCCAGCAGTACATCCAGGGGATCCGGGGAGCTGTTTTTT. Translation: CASSTSRGSGELFF. Full variable domain (remainder filled in from reference TRBV28 and TRBJ2-2): DVKVTQSSRYLVKRTGEKVFLECVQDMDHENMFWYRQDPGLGLRLIYFSYDVKMKEKGDIPEGYSVSREKKERFSLILESASTNQTSMYLCASSTSRGSGELFFGEGSRLTVL.

The chain has TRBV5-4 and TRBJ2-1; D is unresolved. The CDR3 contains 11 residues. Germline CDR1 SGHNT, CDR2 YYREEE (reference sequence). Trimming cost V 4 bases and J 5 bases, with 4 bases left between them. The CDR3 region is CASSINNEQFF. The CDR3 DNA reads TGTGCCAGCAGCATAAACAATGAGCAGTTCTTC.

CDR3 in amino acids: CASSLRAGTQSESYEQYF. The CDR3, as DNA: TGTGCCAGCAGCCTGAGAGCCGGGACACAATCAGAAAGTTACGAGCAGTACTTC. V usage is TRBV4-2 and J usage is TRBJ2-7, with D possibly TRBD1 on 6 matching bases. The CDR3 has 18 residues. V dropped 4 bases and J dropped 4 bases, with 26 bases sitting between them. CDR1 and CDR2 from the germline V gene are LGHNA and YNFKEQ.

The rearrangement joins TRBV28 to TRBJ2-7; D gene uncertain. Germline V gives CDR1 MDHEN, CDR2 SYDVKM. CDR3 size: 12 residues. The V end was cut by 5 bases, the J end by 1 base, with 6 bases between. CDR3 nucleotide sequence: TGTGCCAGCAGTCCTATTTCCTACGAGCAGTACTTC. Encoded protein: CASSPISYEQYF.

The rearrangement joins TRBV7-2 to TRBJ2-7; unclear D gene. There are 16 residues in the CDR3. Per the germline V gene, CDR1 is SGHTA and CDR2 is FQGNSA. The V and J ends lost 5 bases and 7 bases respectively, with 24 bases between them. CDR3 DNA: TGTGCCAGCAGCGCGTCCGGCGGCCAGCTTTTTTGGGAGCAGTACTTC. This encodes CASSASGGQLFWEQYF.

This clone was recorded once. The CDR3 region has the DNA TGTGCCAGCAGTTTGGCTGCCTATGGCTACACCTTC. Translation gives CASSLAAYGYTF. This chain joins TRBV28 and TRBJ1-2; no definite D call. Deletions cut 3 bases from V and 4 bases from J, with 6 bases between. Germline V gives CDR1 MDHEN, CDR2 SYDVKM. This CDR3 region has 12 residues.